The TCR beta chain described here comes from a study of blood T cell repertoires in COVID-19. The germline gives CDR1 LGHDT, CDR2 YNNKEL (reference sequence). CDR3 size: 14 residues. J gave up 14 bases and V 2 bases, and 8 bases lay outside the gene matches. Clones were sequenced by immunoSEQ multiplex PCR, and TCRdb holds only the in-frame ones, with some missing. Among some 180,000 clones listed, 82% were seen once. This TCR came from an older woman with COVID-19, enrolled during active disease. The V call is TRBV3-1 (or the pseudogene TRBV3-2), the J call TRBJ2-3; 12 nucleotides align to TRBD2. The sequenced sample consisted of peripheral blood. The chain's CDR3 is CASSQMTSGGQGYF. CDR3 bases: TGTGCCAGCAGCCAAATGACTAGCGGGGGCCAGGGGTATTTT.